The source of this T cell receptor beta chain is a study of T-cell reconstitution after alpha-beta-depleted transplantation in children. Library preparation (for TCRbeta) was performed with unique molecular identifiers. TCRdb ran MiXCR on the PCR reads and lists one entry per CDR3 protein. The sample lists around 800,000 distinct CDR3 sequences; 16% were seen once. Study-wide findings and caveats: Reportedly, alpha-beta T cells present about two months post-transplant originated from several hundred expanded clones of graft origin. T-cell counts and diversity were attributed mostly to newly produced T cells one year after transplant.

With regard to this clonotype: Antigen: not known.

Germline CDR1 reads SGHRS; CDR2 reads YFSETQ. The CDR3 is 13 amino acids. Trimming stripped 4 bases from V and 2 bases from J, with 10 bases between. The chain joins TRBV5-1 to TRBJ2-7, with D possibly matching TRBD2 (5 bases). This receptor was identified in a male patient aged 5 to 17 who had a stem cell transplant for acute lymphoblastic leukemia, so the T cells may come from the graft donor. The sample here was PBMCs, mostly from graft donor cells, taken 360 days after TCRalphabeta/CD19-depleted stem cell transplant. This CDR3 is CASSGDGAYEQYF. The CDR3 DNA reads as TGCGCCAGCAGCGGCGACGGGGCCTACGAGCAGTACTTC.